The 32 T cell receptor beta chains below all came from one sample that was sequenced in a study of T cells in women clearing cervical HPV infection. Profiling relied on immunoSEQ multiplex PCR, and the TCRdb table lists in-frame clones only, not all of them. The table for this sample gives over 30,000 clones. Sequencing used blood buffy coat. The receptors come from a woman aged 18 to 75 with a cervical HPV16 infection that either progressed to CIN3+ or cleared (not recorded which).

A note on this clone: Read sequence stops 3 residues before the CDR3 end, and the germline J gene provides the missing end. The chain combines TRBV7-2 with TRBJ1-6, with D perhaps TRBD1 (5 bases). Germline CDR1 SGHTA, CDR2 FQGNSA. This CDR3 has 16 amino acids. The V end lost 0 bases, the J end lost 8 bases, and 14 bases lay between the germline ends. CDR3 amino acids: CASSLALGRAYSPLHF. CDR3 bases read: TGTGCCAGCAGCTTAGCGCTAGGCAGGGCATATTCACCC.

About this clone itself: Mismatch with germline at one junction end may stem from a read error. The read is 3 residues too short to cover the CDR3 end, so that end is filled in from the germline J gene. The sample contains more than one DNA sequence encoding this CDR3. The chain uses TRBV7-8 and TRBJ1-3; the match to TRBD1 covers 7 bases. The CDR3 covers 15 residues. Germline assignment: CDR1 SGHVS and CDR2 FQNEAQ. The CDR3 region is CASSEGGLAGNTIYF. The sequenced CDR3 bases are TGTGCCAGCAGCGAAGGGGGCTTGGCTGGAAACACA. Supplemented by reference TRBV7-8 and TRBJ1-3, the full variable domain reads GAGVSQSPRYKVAKRGQDVALRCDPISGHVSLFWYQQALGQGPEFLTYFQNEAQLDKSGLPSDRFFAERPEGSVSTLKIQRTQQEDSAVYLCASSEGGLAGNTIYFGEGSWLTVV.

CDR3 in amino acids: CASSSRLAGGTDTQYF. The CDR3 DNA, read in part, is TGTGCCAGCAGCTCTAGACTAGCGGGGGGCACAGATACG. The V call is TRBV5-4, the J call TRBJ2-3, with 12 bases identical to TRBD2. The CDR3 end is not reached by the read, which stops 3 residues before it; the germline J gene fills it in. J was trimmed by 1 base and V by 3 bases; bases with no gene match: 3. CDR1 is SGHNT and CDR2 is YYREEE in the germline V gene (reference sequence). This CDR3 has 16 residues.

A remark on this clone: The CDR3 goes on 3 residues after the read ends, and that part is filled in from the germline J gene. The chain combines TRBV12-3 or TRBV12-4 with TRBJ2-7, with a weak D call TRBD1 (6 bases). The CDR3 sequence is 13 residues long. The V end was cut by 3 bases, the J end by 3 bases, with 9 bases between. The chain's CDR3 is CASSFSRGYEQYF. The sequenced CDR3 bases are TGTGCCAGCAGTTTTTCCAGGGGCTACGAG.

About this clone: Read data end 3 residues before the CDR3 end; the end is taken from the germline J gene. This chain joins TRBV5-4 and TRBJ1-3; the match to TRBD1 covers 8 bases. Germline loops: CDR1 SGHNT, CDR2 YYREEE (reference sequence). This CDR3 has 16 residues. V lost 4 bases, J lost 0 bases, and 6 bases stayed unmatched. The sequenced part of the CDR3 DNA is TGTGCCAGCAGCGGGGGACAGGTCTACTCTGGAAACACC. It encodes CASSGGQVYSGNT. The CDR3 reads in full as CASSGGQVYSGNTIYF.

Of note for this clone: The missing CDR3 end, 3 residues past where the read stops, is filled in from the germline J gene. This rearrangement joins TRBV20-1 to TRBJ2-7; D perhaps matches TRBD1 (5 bases). There are 12 residues in the CDR3. Trimming removed 3 bases from V and 5 bases from J, with 11 bases in between. Germline assignment: CDR1 DFQATT and CDR2 SNEGSKA (reference sequence). The CDR3 loop reads CSARGRWDEQYF. Incomplete CDR3 DNA: TGCAGTGCTAGGGGGCGGTGGGACGAG.

Concerning this clone itself: The CDR3 end is not reached by the read, which stops 3 residues before it; the germline J gene fills it in. V usage is TRBV12-5 and J usage is TRBJ2-2, with TRBD1 matching over 8 bases. V lost 4 bases and J lost 3; bases outside the gene matches: 13. The CDR3 is made up of 18 amino acids. Germline V gene data show CDR1 as LGHNT and CDR2 as FRNRAP. The CDR3 reads CASGSWTGIARDTGELFF. The sequenced part of the CDR3 DNA is TGTGCTAGTGGTTCCTGGACAGGGATAGCTCGGGACACCGGGGAG.

Concerning this clone itself: With the read ending 3 residues before the CDR3 end, the germline J gene is used to fill in that end. This chain connects TRBV5-1 to TRBJ2-7; 9 nucleotides agree with TRBD1. The CDR3 runs to 14 residues. V shed 2 bases and J 6 bases; nucleotides not matched to a gene: 6. CDR1 is SGHRS, CDR2 YFSETQ, per germline. The CDR3: CASSFQQGAGEQYF. The covered CDR3 bases are TGCGCCAGCAGCTTCCAACAGGGGGCGGGCGAG.

The CDR3: CASSTREETQYF. CDR3 bases read: TGTGCCAGCAGCACGAGGGAAGAGACC. This sequence joins TRBV7-8 and TRBJ2-5, with D possibly being TRBD2 (5 bases). The read finishes 3 residues shy of the CDR3 end, and the germline J gene is used to complete it. The CDR3 extends over 12 amino acids. Germline V gene data show CDR1 as SGHVS and CDR2 as FQNEAQ. The V end was cut by 5 bases, the J end by 3 bases, with 7 bases between.

Remarks on this clone: The CDR3 end falls 3 residues outside the read, so it is completed with the germline J gene. The chain has TRBV5-6 and TRBJ1-5, with 10 positions matching TRBD1. In germline, CDR1 is SGHDT, CDR2 YYEEEE. The CDR3 consists of 14 residues. The ends lost 2 bases at V and 6 bases at J; junction bases unmatched: 2. The CDR3 loop reads CASSFGTGVQPQHF. The sequenced part of the CDR3 DNA is TGTGCCAGCAGCTTCGGGACAGGGGTTCAGCCC.

With regard to this clone: Coverage ceases 3 residues before the CDR3 finishes, and the germline J gene fills in the end. The rearrangement links TRBV5-1 to TRBJ2-2; no clear D gene. Trimming left V 1 base short and J 2 bases short, with 6 bases between. Germline CDR1 reads SGHRS; CDR2 reads YFSETQ. CDR3 length: 14 residues. CDR3 DNA, as far as it was read: TGCGCCAGCAGCTTGTCCCCAAACACCGGGGAG. Translating it yields CASSLSPNTGE. From start to end, the CDR3 is CASSLSPNTGELFF. The variable domain in full, with the rest retrieved from reference TRBV5-1 and TRBJ2-2, is KAGVTQTPRYLIKTRGQQVTLSCSPISGHRSVSWYQQTPGQGLQFLFEYFSETQRNKGNFPGRFSGRQFSNSRSEMNVSTLELGDSALYLCASSLSPNTGELFFGEGSRLTVL.

With regard to this clone: The CDR3 goes on 3 residues after the read ends, and that part is filled in from the germline J gene. This chain links TRBV7-7 with TRBJ1-2; TRBD1 agrees at 8 bases. Germline V gene lookup returns CDR1 SSHAT and CDR2 FNYEAQ (reference sequence). The CDR3 is made up of 14 amino acids. This chain's CDR3 is CASSTGGGSYDYTF. CDR3 DNA, as far as it was read: TGTGCTAGCTCAACAGGGGGAGGCTCCTACGAC.

A remark on this clone: The DNA ends 3 residues before the CDR3 does, and the rest of the CDR3 is filled in from the germline J gene. J is TRBJ1-5 and V is TRBV7-8; no clear D. Germline V gene data show CDR1 as SGHVS and CDR2 as FQNEAQ. Trimming removed 4 bases from V and 4 bases from J, with 11 bases in between. The CDR3 consists of 14 residues. The chain's CDR3 is CASSSGQRNQPQHF. CDR3 DNA, as far as it was read: TGTGCCAGCAGCTCCGGCCAGCGGAATCAGCCC.

A word on this clone: Coverage ceases 3 residues before the CDR3 finishes, and the germline J gene fills in the end. The chain employs TRBV12-3 or TRBV12-4 and TRBJ1-6, with D possibly being TRBD1 (6 bases). The CDR3 has 15 amino acids. Deletions cut 1 base from V and 4 bases from J, with 8 bases between. The CDR3 DNA, read in part, is TGTGCCAGCAGTTTAGGGGGGACATATAATTCACCC. Translated: CASSLGGTYNSP. The CDR3 in its entirety is CASSLGGTYNSPLHF.

In the case of this clone: Sequencing ends 3 residues short of the CDR3 end; the germline J gene provides the rest. This chain links TRBV2 with TRBJ2-3, with 7 bases identical to TRBD2. Germline V gene data show CDR1 as SNHLY and CDR2 as FYNNEI. The CDR3 extends over 15 amino acids. V was clipped by 4 bases and J by 5 bases; unmatched bases: 9. The CDR3 sequence is CASSGVAAGIDTQYF. The CDR3 DNA, read in part, is TGTGCCAGCAGTGGAGTCGCAGCGGGAATAGATACG.

About this clone: The observed sequence ends 3 residues before the CDR3 terminus, with the missing tail filled in from the germline J gene. The rearrangement joins TRBV27 to TRBJ1-2; TRBD1 matches at 8 bases. J lost 4 bases, V lost 4 bases, and 8 bases had no gene match. Germline CDR1 and CDR2: MNHEY and SMNVEV (reference sequence). The CDR3 is 15 amino acids. The CDR3 loop reads CASSSWTGTSYGYTF. Incomplete CDR3 DNA: TGTGCCAGCAGTTCGTGGACAGGGACCTCCTATGGC.

As for this clone: The CDR3 end is not reached by the read, which stops 3 residues before it; the germline J gene fills it in. The chain recombines TRBV27 with TRBJ2-1, with a weak D call TRBD1 (6 bases). This CDR3 is built from 15 residues. V lost 9 bases, J lost 2 bases, and 17 bases lay in between. The germline gives CDR1 MNHEY, CDR2 SMNVEV (reference sequence). CDR3 DNA (partial): TGTGCCAGGAAAAAGGGACAACGGACCTACAATGAG. Amino acids: CARKKGQRTYNE. The whole CDR3 region reads CARKKGQRTYNEQFF.

For this clone: The read halts 3 residues ahead of the CDR3 end, with the missing end drawn from the germline J gene. In the same sample, other DNA sequences code for this CDR3. J is TRBJ1-2 and V is TRBV18; D ambiguous. Germline-derived CDR1 and CDR2 are KGHSH and LQKENI. CDR3 length: 13 residues. This CDR3 is CASSPRGTYDYTF. The part of the CDR3 DNA that was read is TGTGCCAGCTCCCCTCGGGGAACCTACGAC.

A remark on this clone: The observed sequence ends 3 residues before the CDR3 terminus, with the missing tail filled in from the germline J gene. The V call is TRBV11-1, the J call TRBJ1-1, with TRBD1 matching 7 bases. The J segment lost 6 bases and the V segment lost 5 bases, leaving 9 bases of the junction unmatched. The CDR3 contains 14 residues. In germline, CDR1 is SGHAT, CDR2 FQDESV (reference sequence). The CDR3 sequence: CASSVSHGTAEAFF. The sequenced part of the CDR3 DNA is TGTGCCAGCAGCGTAAGCCACGGGACAGCTGAA.

The CDR3 loop is CASSLWTYQAYEQYF. The covered CDR3 bases are TGTGCCAGCAGCTTGTGGACATATCAAGCCTACGAG. The V gene is TRBV5-4, the J gene TRBJ2-7; possible D gene TRBD1, 5 bases. The sequenced fragment ends 3 residues before the CDR3 boundary, so the rest is inferred from the germline J gene. The CDR3 covers 15 residues. Germline values: CDR1 SGHNT, CDR2 YYREEE (reference sequence). V was clipped by 1 base and J by 2 bases, with 13 bases between them.

About this clone itself: With the read ending 3 residues before the CDR3 end, the germline J gene is used to fill in that end. The chain couples TRBV27 to TRBJ2-3; 8 nucleotides align to TRBD1. Germline trimming cut 6 bases from V and 3 bases from J; bases unmatched to any gene: 11. The CDR3 contains 16 residues. Germline V lookup: CDR1 MNHEY, CDR2 SMNVEV (reference sequence). The CDR3 DNA, read in part, is TGTGCCAGCAGGGCAGGGGGCGCAGTAGGGACAGATACG. This translates into CASRAGGAVGTDT. From start to end, the CDR3 is CASRAGGAVGTDTQYF.

Points on this clone: Sequencing ends 3 residues short of the CDR3 end; the germline J gene provides the rest. V gene TRBV19 combines with J gene TRBJ1-2; D not certain. The CDR3 spans 11 residues. The V end was cut by 5 bases, the J end by 5 bases, with 6 bases between. Germline CDR1 is LNHDA and CDR2 is SQIVND (reference sequence). The CDR3 region is CASSHGYGYTF. The sequenced part of the CDR3 DNA is TGTGCCAGTAGTCACGGGTATGGC. The full variable domain, its missing parts supplied by reference TRBV19 and TRBJ1-2, is DGGITQSPKYLFRKEGQNVTLSCEQNLNHDAMYWYRQDPGQGLRLIYYSQIVNDFQKGDIAEGYSVSREKKESFPLTVTSAQKNPTAFYLCASSHGYGYTFGSGTRLTVV.

Regarding this clone: One end of the junction fails to match germline, which may point to a read error. CDR3 amino acids: CASSHRDSTGELFF. CDR3 DNA, as far as it was read: TGCGCCAGCAGCCACCGCGACAGCACCGGGGAG. V gene TRBV4-2 combines with J gene TRBJ2-2; perhaps TRBD1 as D (5 bases). The read ends 3 residues early relative to the CDR3; the germline J gene fills the gap. Germline V gives CDR1 LGHNA, CDR2 YNFKEQ. CDR3 length equals 14 residues.

As to this clone: Read data end 3 residues before the CDR3 end; the end is taken from the germline J gene. Other DNA sequences in the sample encode the same CDR3. This chain uses TRBV6-1 with TRBJ1-6; TRBD1 is a possible D gene (6 bases). CDR1 is MNHNS, CDR2 SASEGT, per germline. The CDR3 contains 16 residues. V lost 3 bases, J lost 4 bases, and 13 bases lay in between. CDR3 region: CASSEGGGVYNSPLHF. The sequenced CDR3 bases are TGTGCCAGCAGTGAGGGAGGGGGGGTATATAATTCACCC.

Notes on this clone: The read stops 3 residues short of the end of the CDR3; the missing end is completed from the germline J gene. This sequence joins TRBV30 and TRBJ1-1, with no clear D. Looked up from germline, CDR1 is GTSNPN and CDR2 is SVGIG (reference sequence). CDR3 length: 13 amino acids. The CDR3 region is CAWTIEWREEAFF. The DNA read from the CDR3 is TGTGCCTGGACCATTGAATGGCGGGAGGAA.

In the case of this clone: Read coverage stops 3 residues before the CDR3 terminus; the germline J gene supplies the remainder. This chain uses TRBV7-9 with TRBJ1-2, with 8 bases lining up with TRBD1. Germline V lookup: CDR1 SEHNR, CDR2 FQNEAQ (reference sequence). The CDR3 totals 13 residues. The V gene end was trimmed by 5 bases and the J gene end by 7 bases; junction bases not matched to a gene: 6. The CDR3 is CASSHRGIAGYTF. The sequenced part of the CDR3 DNA is TGTGCCAGCAGCCACAGGGGGATAGCTGGC.

A remark on this clone: Coverage ceases 3 residues before the CDR3 finishes, and the germline J gene fills in the end. This chain links TRBV29-1 with TRBJ2-7; no clear D. Germline lookup yields CDR1 SQVTM and CDR2 ANQGSEA. CDR3 size: 10 residues. The ends were cut back, 7 bases at V and 6 bases at J, with 10 bases in the middle. The chain's CDR3 is CSAGLVEQYF. CDR3 bases read: TGCAGCGCCGGTTTGGTCGAG.

About this clone: The read ends 3 residues early relative to the CDR3; the germline J gene fills the gap. This chain uses TRBV20-1 with TRBJ2-3; TRBD2 aligns across 10 bases. The CDR3 is 14 residues long. V shed 2 bases and J 4 bases; nucleotides not matched to a gene: 3. Germline loops: CDR1 DFQATT, CDR2 SNEGSKA (reference sequence). The CDR3: CSARLTSGSDTQYF. CDR3 DNA, as far as it was read: TGCAGTGCTAGATTGACTAGCGGGTCAGATACG.

A note on this clone: From the germline J gene comes the end of the CDR3, since the read stops 3 residues before it. The rearrangement links TRBV6-2 or TRBV6-3 to TRBJ1-4, with 10 bases matching TRBD1. This CDR3 spans 15 amino acids. Germline assignment: CDR1 MNHEY and CDR2 SVGEGT. Partial CDR3 DNA: TGTGCCAGCAGTTTAGCAGGGACAGGGGCCAACGTA. Amino acids: CASSLAGTGANV. The entire CDR3 protein reads CASSLAGTGANVLFF.

As regards this clone: The missing CDR3 end, 3 residues past where the read stops, is filled in from the germline J gene. This chain links TRBV30 with TRBJ2-3, with 8 nucleotides matching TRBD2. The V gene end was trimmed by 3 bases and the J gene end by 5 bases; junction bases not matched to a gene: 10. The CDR3 length is 15 residues. The germline CDR1 and CDR2 sequences are GTSNPN and SVGIG (reference sequence). The sequenced CDR3 bases are TGTGCCTGGAGGTGGGCTAGCGGGCCCTTAGATACG. This codes for CAWRWASGPLDT. The whole CDR3 sequence reads CAWRWASGPLDTQYF.

With respect to this clone: The read ends 3 residues before the CDR3 terminus; that terminus is restored from the germline J gene. The rearrangement links TRBV10-2 to TRBJ1-5; D is undetermined. Trimming took 2 bases from V and 4 from J, leaving 12 bases between them. Looked up from germline, CDR1 is WSHSY and CDR2 is SAAADI. CDR3 length equals 15 residues. The CDR3 bases that were read are TGCGCCAGCAGTGAGCGGTCGGCCGGGAATCAGCCC. Translated, it gives CASSERSAGNQP. The CDR3 in its entirety is CASSERSAGNQPQHF.

About this clone itself: The read ends 3 residues early relative to the CDR3; the germline J gene fills the gap. The V and J genes are TRBV7-6 and TRBJ2-6, with D uncertain. Per germline, CDR1 SGHVS and CDR2 FNYEAQ. This CDR3 comprises 12 residues. This CDR3 is CASSLTHSLLTF. CDR3 DNA, as far as it was read: TGTGCCAGCAGCTTAACCCACAGTCTC.